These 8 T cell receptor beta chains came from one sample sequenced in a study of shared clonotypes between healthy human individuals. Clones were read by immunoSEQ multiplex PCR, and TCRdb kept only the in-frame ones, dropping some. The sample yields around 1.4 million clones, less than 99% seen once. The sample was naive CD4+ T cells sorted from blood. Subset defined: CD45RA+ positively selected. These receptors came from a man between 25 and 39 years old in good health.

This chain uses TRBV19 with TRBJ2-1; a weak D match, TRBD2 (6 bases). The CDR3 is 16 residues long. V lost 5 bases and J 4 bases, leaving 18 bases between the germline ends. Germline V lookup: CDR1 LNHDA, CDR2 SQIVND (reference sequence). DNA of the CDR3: TGTGCCAGTAGTCCTCTTGCACTAGCCAGGTACAATGAGCAGTTCTTC. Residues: CASSPLALARYNEQFF.

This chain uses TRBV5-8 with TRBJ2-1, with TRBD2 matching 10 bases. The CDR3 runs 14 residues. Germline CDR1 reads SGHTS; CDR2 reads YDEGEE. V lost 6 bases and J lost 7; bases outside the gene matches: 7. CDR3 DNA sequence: TGTGCCAGCAAATCTGCTAGCGGGAGTAATGAGCAGTTCTTC. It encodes CASKSASGSNEQFF.

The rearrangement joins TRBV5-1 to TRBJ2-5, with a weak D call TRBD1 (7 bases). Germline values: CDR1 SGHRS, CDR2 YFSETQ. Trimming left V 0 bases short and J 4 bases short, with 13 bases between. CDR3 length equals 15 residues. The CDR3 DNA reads TGCGCCAGCAGCTTGGAGTCAGGGGGACTAGAGACCCAGTACTTC. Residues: CASSLESGGLETQYF.

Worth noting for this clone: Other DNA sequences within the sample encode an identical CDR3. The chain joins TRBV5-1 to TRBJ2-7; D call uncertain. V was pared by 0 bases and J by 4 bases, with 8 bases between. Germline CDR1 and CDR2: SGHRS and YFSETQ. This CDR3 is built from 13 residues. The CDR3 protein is CASSLEVAYEQYF. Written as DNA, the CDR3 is TGCGCCAGCAGCTTGGAAGTGGCTTACGAGCAGTACTTC.

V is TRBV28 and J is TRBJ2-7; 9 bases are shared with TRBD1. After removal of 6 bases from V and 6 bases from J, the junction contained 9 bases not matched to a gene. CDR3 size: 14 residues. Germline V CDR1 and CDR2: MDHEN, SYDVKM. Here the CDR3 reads CASRKGQGYSEQYF. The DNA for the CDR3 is TGTGCCAGCAGAAAGGGACAGGGTTATAGCGAGCAGTACTTC.

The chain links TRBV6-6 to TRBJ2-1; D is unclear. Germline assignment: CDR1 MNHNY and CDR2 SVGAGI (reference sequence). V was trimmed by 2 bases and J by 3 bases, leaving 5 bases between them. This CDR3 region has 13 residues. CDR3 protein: CASSYSVYNEQFF. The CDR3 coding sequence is TGTGCCAGCAGTTACAGTGTCTACAATGAGCAGTTCTTC.

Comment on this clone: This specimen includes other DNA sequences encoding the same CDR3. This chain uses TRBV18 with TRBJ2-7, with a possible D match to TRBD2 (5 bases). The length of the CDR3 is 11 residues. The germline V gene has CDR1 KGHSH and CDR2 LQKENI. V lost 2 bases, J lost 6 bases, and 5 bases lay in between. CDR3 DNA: TGTGCCAGCTCACCAGGAGGCGAGCAGTACTTC. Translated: CASSPGGEQYF.

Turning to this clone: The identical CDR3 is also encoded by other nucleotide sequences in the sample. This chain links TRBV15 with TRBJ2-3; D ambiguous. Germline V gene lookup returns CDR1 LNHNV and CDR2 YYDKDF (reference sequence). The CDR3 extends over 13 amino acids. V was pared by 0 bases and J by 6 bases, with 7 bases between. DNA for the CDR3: TGTGCCACCAGCAGAGACCCCCGGGATACGCAGTATTTT. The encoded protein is CATSRDPRDTQYF.